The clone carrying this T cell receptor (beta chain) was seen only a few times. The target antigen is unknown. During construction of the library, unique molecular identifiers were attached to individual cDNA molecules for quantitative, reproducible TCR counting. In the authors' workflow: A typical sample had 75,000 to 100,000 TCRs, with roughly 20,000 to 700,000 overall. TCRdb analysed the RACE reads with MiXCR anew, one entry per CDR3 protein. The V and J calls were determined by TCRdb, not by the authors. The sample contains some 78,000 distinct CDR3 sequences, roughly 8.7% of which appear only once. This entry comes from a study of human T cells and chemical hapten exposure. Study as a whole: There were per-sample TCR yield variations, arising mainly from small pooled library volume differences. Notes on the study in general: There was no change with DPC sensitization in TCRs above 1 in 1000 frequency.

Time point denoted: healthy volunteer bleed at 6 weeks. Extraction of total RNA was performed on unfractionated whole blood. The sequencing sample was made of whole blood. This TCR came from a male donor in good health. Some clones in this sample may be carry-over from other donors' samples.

CDR3 coding DNA: TGTGCCAGCCCGAACCCTAGCGGACCCAGCACAGATACGCAGTATTTT. Its translation: CASPNPSGPSTDTQYF. The chain uses TRBV27 and TRBJ2-3; 7 bases fit TRBD2. CDR1 is MNHEY, CDR2 SMNVEV, per germline (reference sequence). With V trimmed by 8 bases and J by 0 bases, 11 bases remained unmatched. CDR3 length equals 16 residues.